This TCR beta chain emerged from a study of cytomegalovirus exposure and HLA in healthy donors. Points from the study as a whole: Across donors, presence/absence analyses took sequencing depth to be roughly uniform. The study listed some 160 cytomegalovirus-associated TCR beta chains. TCR beta sequences numbering under 20,000 were associated with HLA alleles at 0.05 false discovery rate in a later analysis.

Concerning this clone itself: The antigen is unknown.

The PCR ran on 60 Vbeta and 13 Jbeta primers. The assay was immunoSEQ multiplex PCR, and TCRdb's table has in-frame clones only and misses some. The sample has about 77,000 clones, 60% to 85% seen once; the top ten hold less than 2%. The sequence came from a man aged 35-49 years in good health and CMV-seronegative. The sample comprised PBMCs.

The CDR3 loop reads CASSAGRGLAGVKYEQYF. The CDR3 nucleotides are TGTGCCAGCAGTGCAGGACGAGGACTAGCGGGAGTTAAGTACGAGCAGTACTTC. This chain connects TRBV6-1 to TRBJ2-7, with 13 bases aligning to TRBD2. The CDR3 is made up of 18 amino acids. J was trimmed by 4 bases and V by 4 bases; bases with no gene match: 13. Germline-derived CDR1 and CDR2 are MNHNS and SASEGT.